The 8 T cell receptor beta chains listed next were all sequenced from one sample in a study of tumor and adjacent non-tumor tissue in lung cancer. RNA was extracted from bulk tissue without any cell sorting. TCRbeta libraries were built with three rounds of nested PCR, modified from ARM-PCR. TCRdb re-called the multiplex PCR reads through MiXCR, storing one row per CDR3 protein. The table includes around 70,000 distinct CDR3 sequences, approximately 63% detected once. What was sequenced was lung tumor tissue. These receptors all stem from a man aged 45-65 years with non-small cell lung cancer.

This clonotype was counted a few times. Given a much more abundant clone one base away, this may be a read error. The V and J genes are TRBV6-5 and TRBJ2-3; D tentatively reads TRBD1 or TRBD2 (9 bases each). The germline V gene encodes CDR1 MNHEY and CDR2 SVGAGI. The CDR3 consists of 16 residues. In DNA, the CDR3 is TGTACCAGCAGTCGAGCGGGGGGACAGGGCTCAGATACGCAGTATTTT. The encoded protein is CTSSRAGGQGSDTQYF.

The J gene is TRBJ2-7, the V gene TRBV28; a weak D match, TRBD2 (7 bases). Trimming shortened V by 6 bases and J by 6 bases, and 24 bases separated the two germline ends. Germline values: CDR1 MDHEN, CDR2 SYDVKM. There are 16 residues in the CDR3. This chain's CDR3 is CASSYGLGGGPGEQYF. Here the CDR3 DNA reads TGTGCCAGCAGCTATGGTTTAGGGGGAGGGCCCGGCGAGCAGTACTTC.

This clonotype was counted ten times or more. The CDR3 coding sequence is TGCGCCAGCGTAACGAGCAACACCGGGGAGCTGTTTTTT. Amino acids: CASVTSNTGELFF. V usage is TRBV10-2 and J usage is TRBJ2-2; D unresolved. The CDR3 is made up of 13 amino acids. The germline V and J ends were trimmed by 8 bases and 2 bases, with 9 bases remaining between them. Germline V CDR1 and CDR2: WSHSY, SAAADI.

Comments on this clonotype: This is likely a read error, given that the CDR3 carries no conserved phenylalanine or tryptophan at its end. The CDR3 nucleotides are TGCAGCGTCGCCCGGACAGGCACCTACGAACAGTACATC. It encodes CSVARTGTYEQYI. J is TRBJ2-7 and V is TRBV29-1; 7 bases align to TRBD1. The CDR3 length is 13 residues. Per germline, CDR1 SQVTM and CDR2 ANQGSEA.

This clonotype was observed at least ten times. The chain employs TRBV4-1 and TRBJ1-2; no reliable D call. The CDR3 has 13 amino acids. Germline CDR1 MGHRA, CDR2 YSYEKL. Trimming pared 1 base from V and 8 bases from J, leaving 11 bases between. DNA for the CDR3: TGCGCCAGCAGCCAAGCCGGACTTGCCGGCTACACCTTC. Protein product: CASSQAGLAGYTF.

Remarks on this clonotype: An end of the junction does not agree with germline; a read error may underlie this. The chain employs TRBV20-1 and TRBJ1-5; D not certain. The CDR3 is 13 amino acids. Germline V gene sequence: CDR1 DFQATT, CDR2 SNEGSKA (reference sequence). CDR3 DNA: TGCAGTGCTAGAGGGCATACCAATCAGCCCCACCATTTT. Protein: CSARGHTNQPHHF.

Comment on this clonotype: A read error may account for a junction end that differs from germline. This chain links TRBV10-3 with TRBJ1-6, with 7 bases matching TRBD1. There are 15 residues in the CDR3. The germline V gene encodes CDR1 ENHRY and CDR2 SYGVKD. The CDR3 DNA reads TGTGCCATCAGTGAATCAGGGGGAAGGAATTCACCCGTCCACTTT. Protein sequence: CAISESGGRNSPVHF.

As concerns this clonotype: This is likely a read error, given that the CDR3 carries no conserved phenylalanine or tryptophan at its end. The chain combines TRBV4-2 with TRBJ2-1; 10 nucleotides match TRBD1. Trimming took 2 bases from V and 7 from J; bases not matched to a gene: 14. The length of the CDR3 is 18 residues. Germline CDR1 and CDR2: LGHNA and YNFKEQ. CDR3 sequence reads: CASSQPLGQGYSRNEQFS. The DNA for the CDR3 is TGTGCCAGCAGCCAACCCCTGGGACAGGGGTATTCTAGAAATGAGCAGTTCTCC.